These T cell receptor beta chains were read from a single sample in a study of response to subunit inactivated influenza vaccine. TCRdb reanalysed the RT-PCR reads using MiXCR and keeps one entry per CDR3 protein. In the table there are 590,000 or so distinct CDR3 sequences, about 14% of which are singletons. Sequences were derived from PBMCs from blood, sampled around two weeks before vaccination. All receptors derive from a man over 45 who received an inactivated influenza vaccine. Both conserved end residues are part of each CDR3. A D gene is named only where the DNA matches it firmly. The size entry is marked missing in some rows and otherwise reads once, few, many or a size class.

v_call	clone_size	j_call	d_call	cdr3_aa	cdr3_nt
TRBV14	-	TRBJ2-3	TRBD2	CASSATSGHTDTQYF	TGTGCCAGCAGCGCGACTAGCGGACACACAGATACGCAGTATTTT
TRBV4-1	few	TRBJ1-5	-	CASSQQGSGNQPQHF	TGCGCCAGCAGCCAACAGGGGTCTGGCAATCAGCCCCAGCATTTT
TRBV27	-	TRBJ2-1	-	CASSLEATFRYNEQFF	TGTGCCAGCAGTTTAGAGGCTACCTTCCGCTACAATGAGCAGTTCTTC
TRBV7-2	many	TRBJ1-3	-	CASSPGGGSGNTIYF	TGTGCCAGCAGCCCCGGAGGGGGGTCTGGAAACACCATATATTTT
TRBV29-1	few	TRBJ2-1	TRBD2	CSVGIGGSSFNEQFF	TGCAGCGTTGGCATTGGCGGGAGTAGTTTCAATGAGCAGTTCTTC
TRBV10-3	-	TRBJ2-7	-	CAISESLGYEQYF	TGTGCCATCAGTGAGTCGTTGGGATACGAGCAGTACTTC
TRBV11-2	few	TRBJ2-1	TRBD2	CASSFSASGRGTYNEQFF	TGTGCCAGCAGCTTTTCCGCTAGCGGGAGGGGAACCTACAATGAGCAGTTCTTC
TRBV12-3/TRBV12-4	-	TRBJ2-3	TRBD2	CASNSWGRGTDTQYF	TGTGCCAGCAATTCTTGGGGGAGGGGCACAGATACGCAGTATTTT
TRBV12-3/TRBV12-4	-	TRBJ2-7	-	CASSSSTGTRYF	TGTGCCAGCAGTTCCAGCACAGGGACAAGGTACTTC
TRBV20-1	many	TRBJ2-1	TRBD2	CSAPLAGGRGSYEQFF	TGCAGTGCCCCCCTAGCGGGAGGGAGGGGTAGCTATGAGCAGTTCTTC
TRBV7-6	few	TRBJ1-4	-	CASSLAGPGSNEKLFF	TGTGCCAGCAGCTTAGCGGGCCCGGGGAGTAATGAAAAACTGTTTTTT
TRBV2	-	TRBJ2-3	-	CASGGTPTDTQYF	TGTGCCAGCGGTGGGACACCCACAGATACGCAGTATTTT
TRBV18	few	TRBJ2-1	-	CASSPPNRPVLYNEQFF	TGTGCCAGCTCACCACCTAACAGGCCCGTCCTTTACAATGAGCAGTTCTTC
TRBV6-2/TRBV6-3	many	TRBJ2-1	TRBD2	CASSTGLAGFNEQFF	TGTGCCAGCAGTACGGGACTAGCGGGATTCAATGAGCAGTTCTTC
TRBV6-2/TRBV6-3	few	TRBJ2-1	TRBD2	CASSLPTPLRGGRNEQFF	TGTGCCAGCAGCCTACCAACCCCATTGCGGGGGGGGCGCAATGAGCAGTTCTTC
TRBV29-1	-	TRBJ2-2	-	CSVEGGGTGELFF	TGCAGCGTCGAAGGGGGGGGCACCGGGGAGCTGTTTTTT
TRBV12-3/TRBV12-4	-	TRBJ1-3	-	CASSKARGRGNTIYF	TGTGCCAGCAGTAAGGCCCGGGGACGGGGAAACACCATATATTTT
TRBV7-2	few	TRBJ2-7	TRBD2	CASSTTSGSSNEQYF	TGTGCCAGCAGCACCACTAGCGGGAGCTCTAACGAGCAGTACTTC
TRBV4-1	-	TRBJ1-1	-	CASSPRPPNTEAFF	TGCGCCAGCAGCCCTCGACCGCCGAACACTGAAGCTTTCTTT
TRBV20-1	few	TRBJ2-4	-	CSALTGKNIQYF	TGCAGTGCTTTAACAGGAAAAAACATTCAGTACTTC
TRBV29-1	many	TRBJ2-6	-	CSVYSGANVLTF	TGCAGCGTCTACTCTGGGGCCAACGTCCTGACTTTC
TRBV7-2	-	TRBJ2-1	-	CASSPPRSGEQFF	TGTGCCAGCAGCCCACCCAGGAGCGGCGAGCAGTTCTTC
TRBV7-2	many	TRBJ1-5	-	CASSSDILQPQHF	TGTGCCAGCAGTTCGGACATACTTCAGCCCCAGCATTTT
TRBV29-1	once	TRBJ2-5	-	CSVDPGGRTQYF	TGCAGCGTCGACCCCGGGGGAAGGACCCAGTACTTC
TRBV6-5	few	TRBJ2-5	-	CASSYSSARGQETQYF	TGTGCCAGCAGTTACTCGAGTGCTAGGGGCCAAGAGACCCAGTACTTC
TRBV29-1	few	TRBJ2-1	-	CSVDLDNEQFF	TGCAGCGTGGACTTAGACAATGAGCAGTTCTTC
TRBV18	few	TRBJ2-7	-	CASSPPTRQQYF	TGTGCCAGCTCACCACCTACCCGGCAGCAGTACTTC
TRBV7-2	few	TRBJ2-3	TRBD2	CASSPRTSATDTQYF	TGTGCCAGCAGCCCACGGACTAGCGCAACAGATACGCAGTATTTT
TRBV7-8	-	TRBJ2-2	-	CASRLGEVGTGELFF	TGTGCCAGCCGACTTGGAGAGGTTGGCACCGGGGAGCTGTTTTTT
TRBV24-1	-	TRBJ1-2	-	CATSSTGRHGYTF	TGTGCCACCAGCTCGACAGGCAGACATGGCTACACCTTC
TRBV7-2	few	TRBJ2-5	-	CASSLSPLETQYF	TGTGCCAGCAGCTTATCCCCGCTTGAGACCCAGTACTTC
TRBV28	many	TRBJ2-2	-	CASSTLTGELFF	TGTGCCAGCAGTACCTTGACCGGGGAGCTGTTTTTT
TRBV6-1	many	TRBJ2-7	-	CASSEVDAEQYF	TGTGCCAGCAGTGAAGTGGACGCGGAGCAGTACTTC
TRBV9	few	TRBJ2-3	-	CASSDEGDTQYF	TGTGCCAGCAGCGATGAGGGGGATACGCAGTATTTT
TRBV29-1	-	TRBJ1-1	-	CSVGTDTEAFF	TGCAGCGTTGGGACGGACACTGAAGCTTTCTTT
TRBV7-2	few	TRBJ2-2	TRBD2	CASSRMASGANTGELFF	TGTGCCAGCAGCAGGATGGCTAGCGGCGCGAACACCGGGGAGCTGTTTTTT
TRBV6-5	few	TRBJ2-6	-	CASSYSGGVGANVLTF	TGTGCCAGCAGTTACTCTGGGGGCGTTGGGGCCAACGTCCTGACTTTC
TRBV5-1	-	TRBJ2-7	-	CASSPETAGSREQYF	TGCGCCAGCAGCCCGGAGACGGCCGGAAGTCGCGAGCAGTACTTC
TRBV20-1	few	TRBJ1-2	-	CSAMSGRGSYGYTF	TGCAGTGCCATGTCGGGCAGGGGAAGCTATGGCTACACCTTC